This T cell receptor (beta chain) derives from a study of T cell repertoires in cytomegalovirus infection. Across the study: Based on public TCR beta signatures, there were indications of CMV infection and of a matching HLA type.

With regard to this clonotype: No conserved phenylalanine or tryptophan is present at the end of the CDR3, so a read error is the likely explanation.

The CDR3 extends over 16 amino acids. The germline V gene encodes CDR1 MDHEN and CDR2 SYDVKM. Trimming stripped 5 bases from V and 3 bases from J, with 20 bases between. TCRdb processed the reads anew with MiXCR; each CDR3 protein has one entry. This repertoire shows 200,000 to 300,000 distinct CDR3 sequences, roughly an eighth found once; its top ten account for about 8.7%. The origin of this receptor is a human donor in good health (CMV status not recorded). Some clones in this sample may be carry-over from other donors' samples. The specimen was PBMCs. This rearrangement joins TRBV28 to TRBJ2-7; D gene uncertain. CDR3 nucleotide sequence: TGTGCCAGCAGTCCGCCCCTAGTGGCGAGTTTCTACGAGCAGTACTTA. Protein product: CASSPPLVASFYEQYL.